The TCR beta chain under discussion was sequenced for a study of OX40 agonist ivuxolimab in advanced cancers. Study background: Hepatocellular carcinoma, melanoma, renal cell or head and neck cancer affected the dose-escalation patients.

Findings and caveats of the study: Researchers did not determine the expanded peripheral T cells' antigen specificity.

Sequencing used immunoSEQ multiplex PCR; TCRdb keeps in-frame clones, though not all of them. Seen here are roughly 100,000 clones, under 85% observed once, and the top ten hold approximately 5.5%. The germline V and J ends were trimmed by 0 bases and 5 bases, with 4 bases remaining between them. CDR1 is SGHRS and CDR2 is YFSETQ in the germline V gene. The CDR3 has 12 residues. Concerning this clone: Its antigen is unidentified.

The V gene is TRBV5-1, the J gene TRBJ2-3; D not resolved. The sample in question was CD4+ or CD8+ T cells sorted from blood, obtained in a trial of the OX40 agonist ivuxolimab. This receptor was obtained from an adult with an advanced solid tumor such as melanoma, head and neck, liver or kidney cancer. The CDR3 DNA follows: TGCGCCAGCAGCTTGGGGGTAGATACGCAGTATTTT. This encodes CASSLGVDTQYF. Full variable domain (remainder filled in from reference TRBV5-1 and TRBJ2-3): KAGVTQTPRYLIKTRGQQVTLSCSPISGHRSVSWYQQTPGQGLQFLFEYFSETQRNKGNFPGRFSGRQFSNSRSEMNVSTLELGDSALYLCASSLGVDTQYFGPGTRLTVL.